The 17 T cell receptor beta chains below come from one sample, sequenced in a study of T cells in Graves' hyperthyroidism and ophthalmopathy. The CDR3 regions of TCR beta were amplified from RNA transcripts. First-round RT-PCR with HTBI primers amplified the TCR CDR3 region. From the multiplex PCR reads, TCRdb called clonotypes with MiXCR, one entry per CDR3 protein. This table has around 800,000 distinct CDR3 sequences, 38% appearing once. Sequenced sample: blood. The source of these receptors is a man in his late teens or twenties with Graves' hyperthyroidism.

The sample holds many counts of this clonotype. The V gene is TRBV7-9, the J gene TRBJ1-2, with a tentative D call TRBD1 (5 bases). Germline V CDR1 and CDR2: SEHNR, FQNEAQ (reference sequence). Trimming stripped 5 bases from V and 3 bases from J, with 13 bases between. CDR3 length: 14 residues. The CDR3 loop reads CASSQLQGHYGYTF. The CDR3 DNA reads TGTGCCAGCAGCCAGCTCCAGGGACACTATGGCTACACCTTC.

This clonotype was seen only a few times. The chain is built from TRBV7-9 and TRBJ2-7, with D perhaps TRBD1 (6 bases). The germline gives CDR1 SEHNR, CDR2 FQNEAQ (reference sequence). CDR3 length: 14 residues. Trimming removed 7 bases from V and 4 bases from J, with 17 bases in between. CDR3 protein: CASNQLGQLYEQYF. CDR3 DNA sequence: TGTGCCAGCAATCAACTTGGACAGCTTTACGAGCAGTACTTC. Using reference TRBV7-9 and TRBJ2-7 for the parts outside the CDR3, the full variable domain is DTGVSQNPRHKITKRGQNVTFRCDPISEHNRLYWYRQTLGQGPEFLTYFQNEAQLEKSRLLSDRFSAERPKGSFSTLEIQRTEQGDSAMYLCASNQLGQLYEQYFGPGTRLTVT.

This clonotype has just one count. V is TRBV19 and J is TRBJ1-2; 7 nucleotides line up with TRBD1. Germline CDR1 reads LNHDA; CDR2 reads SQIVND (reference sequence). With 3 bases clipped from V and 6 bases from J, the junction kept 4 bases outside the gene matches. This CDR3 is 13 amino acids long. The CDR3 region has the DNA TGTGCCAGTAGTATTGGACAGGATGATGGCTACACCTTC. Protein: CASSIGQDDGYTF.

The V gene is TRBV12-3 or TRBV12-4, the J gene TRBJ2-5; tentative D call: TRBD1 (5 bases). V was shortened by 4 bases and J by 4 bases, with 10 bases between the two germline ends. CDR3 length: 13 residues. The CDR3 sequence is CASSYDSRETQYF. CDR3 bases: TGTGCCAGCAGTTACGACAGCAGAGAGACCCAGTACTTC.

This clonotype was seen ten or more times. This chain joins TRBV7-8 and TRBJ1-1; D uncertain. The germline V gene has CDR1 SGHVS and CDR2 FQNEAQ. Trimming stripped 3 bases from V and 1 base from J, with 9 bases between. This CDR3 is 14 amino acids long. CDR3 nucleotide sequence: TGTGCCAGCAGCTTGTCCCTCTCGAACACTGAAGCTTTCTTT. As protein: CASSLSLSNTEAFF.

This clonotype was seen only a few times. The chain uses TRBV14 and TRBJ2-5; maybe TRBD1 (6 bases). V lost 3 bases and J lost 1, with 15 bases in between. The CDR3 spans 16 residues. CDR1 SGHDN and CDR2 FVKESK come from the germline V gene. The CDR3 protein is CASSHVGGTSQETQYF. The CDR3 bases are TGTGCCAGCAGCCATGTAGGGGGTACCTCCCAAGAGACCCAGTACTTC.

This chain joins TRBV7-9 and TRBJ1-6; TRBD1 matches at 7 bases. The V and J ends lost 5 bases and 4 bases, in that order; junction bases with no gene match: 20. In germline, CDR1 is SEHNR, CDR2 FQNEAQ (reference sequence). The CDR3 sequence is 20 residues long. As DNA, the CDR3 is TGTGCCAGCAGCGAAACAGACTCAGGGACAGAAAACCTATATAATTCACCCCTCCACTTT. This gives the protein CASSETDSGTENLYNSPLHF. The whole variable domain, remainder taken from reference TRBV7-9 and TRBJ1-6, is DTGVSQNPRHKITKRGQNVTFRCDPISEHNRLYWYRQTLGQGPEFLTYFQNEAQLEKSRLLSDRFSAERPKGSFSTLEIQRTEQGDSAMYLCASSETDSGTENLYNSPLHFGNGTRLTVT.

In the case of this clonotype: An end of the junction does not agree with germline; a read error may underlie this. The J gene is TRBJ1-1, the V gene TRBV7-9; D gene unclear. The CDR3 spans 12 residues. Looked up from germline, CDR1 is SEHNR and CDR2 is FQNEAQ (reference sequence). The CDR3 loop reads CTSSLARFEAFF. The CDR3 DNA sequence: TGTACCAGCAGCTTAGCCCGGTTTGAAGCTTTCTTT.

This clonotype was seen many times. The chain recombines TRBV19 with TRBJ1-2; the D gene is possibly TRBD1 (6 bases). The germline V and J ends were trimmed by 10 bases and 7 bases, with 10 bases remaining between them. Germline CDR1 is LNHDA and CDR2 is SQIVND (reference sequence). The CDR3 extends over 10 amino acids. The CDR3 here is CATYRAGYTF. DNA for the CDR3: TGTGCCACCTACAGGGCTGGCTACACCTTC.

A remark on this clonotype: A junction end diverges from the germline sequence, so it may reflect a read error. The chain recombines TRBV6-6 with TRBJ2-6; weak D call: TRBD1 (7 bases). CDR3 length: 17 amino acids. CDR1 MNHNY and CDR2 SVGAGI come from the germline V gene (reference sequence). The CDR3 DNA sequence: TGTGCCATCAGTGAAGTCAGGGGGGCCAGTGGGGCCAACGTCCTGACTTTC. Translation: CAISEVRGASGANVLTF.

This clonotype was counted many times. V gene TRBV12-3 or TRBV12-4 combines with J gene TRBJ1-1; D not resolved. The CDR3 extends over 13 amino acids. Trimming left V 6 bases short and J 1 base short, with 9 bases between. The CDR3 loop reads CASSLSGNTEAFF. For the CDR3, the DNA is TGTGCCAGCAGCTTATCGGGGAACACTGAAGCTTTCTTT.

DNA for the CDR3: TGCAGTGCTAGAGACGAGGACAGGGGGCAGAATTCACCCCTCCACTTT. Amino acids: CSARDEDRGQNSPLHF. The chain joins TRBV20-1 to TRBJ1-6; 11 bases match TRBD1. V was pared by 0 bases and J by 7 bases, with 5 bases of the junction left unmatched. The CDR3 contains 16 residues. Germline CDR1 is DFQATT and CDR2 is SNEGSKA (reference sequence).

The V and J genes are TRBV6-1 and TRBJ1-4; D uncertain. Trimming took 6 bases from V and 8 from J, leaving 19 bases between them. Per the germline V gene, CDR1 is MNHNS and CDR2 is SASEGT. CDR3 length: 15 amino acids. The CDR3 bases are TGTGCCAGCAGCGTCGGACTGTCCGTTGGGGAAAAACTGTTTTTT. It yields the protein CASSVGLSVGEKLFF.

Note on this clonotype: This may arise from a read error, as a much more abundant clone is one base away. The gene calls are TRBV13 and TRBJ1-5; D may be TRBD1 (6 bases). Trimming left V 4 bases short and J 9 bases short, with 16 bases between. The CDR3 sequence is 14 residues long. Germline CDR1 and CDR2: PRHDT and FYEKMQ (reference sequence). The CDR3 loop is CASSSQGRGGPQHF. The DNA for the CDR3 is TGTGCCAGCAGCTCACAGGGCCGAGGCGGGCCCCAGCATTTT. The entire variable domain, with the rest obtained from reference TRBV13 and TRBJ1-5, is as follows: AAGVIQSPRHLIKEKRETATLKCYPIPRHDTVYWYQQGPGQDPQFLISFYEKMQSDKGSIPDRFSAQQFSDYHSELNMSSLELGDSALYFCASSSQGRGGPQHFGDGTRLSIL.

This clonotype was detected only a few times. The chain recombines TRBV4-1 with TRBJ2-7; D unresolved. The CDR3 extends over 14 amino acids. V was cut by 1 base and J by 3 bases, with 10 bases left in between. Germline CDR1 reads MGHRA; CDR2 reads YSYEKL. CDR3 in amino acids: CASSQGGNSYEQYF. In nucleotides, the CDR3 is TGCGCCAGCAGCCAAGGAGGTAACAGCTACGAGCAGTACTTC.

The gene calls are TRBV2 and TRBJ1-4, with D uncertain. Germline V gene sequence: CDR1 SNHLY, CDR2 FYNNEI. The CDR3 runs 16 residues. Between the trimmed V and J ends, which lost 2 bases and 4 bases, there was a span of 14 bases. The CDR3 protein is CASSERGVARNEKLFF. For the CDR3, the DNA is TGTGCCAGCAGTGAACGCGGGGTGGCCCGTAATGAAAAACTGTTTTTT.

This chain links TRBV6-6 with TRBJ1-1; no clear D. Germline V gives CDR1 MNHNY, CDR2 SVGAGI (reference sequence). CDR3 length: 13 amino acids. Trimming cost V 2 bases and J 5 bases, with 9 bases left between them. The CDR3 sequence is CASSYTQLTEAFF. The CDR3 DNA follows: TGTGCCAGCAGTTACACCCAGCTAACTGAAGCTTTCTTT.